This T cell receptor (beta chain) was documented in a study of blood T cell repertoires in COVID-19. Study-wide background: Material from acute and convalescent COVID-19 was sourced from the United States, Italy and Spain.

Germline V gene sequence: CDR1 MRHNA, CDR2 SNTAGT. Trimming removed 5 bases from V and 5 bases from J; junction bases left unmatched: 5. The CDR3 sequence is 13 residues long. This clone appeared a few times. Clones were sequenced by immunoSEQ multiplex PCR, and TCRdb holds only the in-frame ones, with some missing. This sample carries some 74,000 clones, roughly three quarters of them seen once, and the ten largest clones take approximately 12%. The chain carries TRBV6-4 and TRBJ2-5; 7 positions agree with TRBD1. The sample was peripheral blood. This clonotype was sampled from a human donor in a cohort sampled during active COVID-19. The CDR3 reads CASSRQGGETQYF. The DNA of the CDR3 is TGTGCCAGCAGTCGACAGGGCGGGGAGACCCAGTACTTC.